This T cell receptor beta chain was recovered during a study of blood T cell repertoires in COVID-19. Study-wide context: COVID-19 samples from acute and convalescent phases originated in the United States, Italy and Spain. T cells, B-cell-depleted T cells, or PBMCs provided the cDNA or gDNA that served as material.

The germline V gene encodes CDR1 DFQATT and CDR2 SNEGSKA (reference sequence). V gave up 5 bases and J gave up 0 bases, with 4 bases separating them. CDR3 size: 11 residues. This clone was counted only a few times. How the authors handled the data: Nucleated cell number was recorded as an estimate derived from reference gene primer amplification. The protocol was immunoSEQ multiplex PCR, while the TCRdb copy is restricted to in-frame clones and leaves out a portion. V and J calls plus clone size are reproduced from that table; the DNA served to infer D and trimming. Of 200,000 to 250,000 clones listed, around 84% were seen once; the top ten hold approximately 10%.

This TCR derives from a man aged 50 to 59 with active or convalescent COVID-19. This sequence joins TRBV20-1 and TRBJ1-1; D gene ambiguous. The sample was peripheral blood. The CDR3 region is CSAELNTEAFF. The CDR3 DNA is TGCAGTGCTGAGCTGAACACTGAAGCTTTCTTT.